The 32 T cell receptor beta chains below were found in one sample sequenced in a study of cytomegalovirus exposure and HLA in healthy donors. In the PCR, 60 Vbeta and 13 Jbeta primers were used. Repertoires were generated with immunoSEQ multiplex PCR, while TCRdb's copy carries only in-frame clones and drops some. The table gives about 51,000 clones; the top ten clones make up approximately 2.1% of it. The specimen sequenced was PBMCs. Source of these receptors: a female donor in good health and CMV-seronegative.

DNA of the CDR3: TGTGCCAGCAGCATGCAGACCTACGAGCAGTACTTC. This gives the protein CASSMQTYEQYF. J is TRBJ2-7 and V is TRBV7-9; unclear D gene. V was clipped by 5 bases and J by 2 bases, with 7 bases between them. The germline CDR1 and CDR2 sequences are SEHNR and FQNEAQ (reference sequence). The CDR3 contains 12 residues.

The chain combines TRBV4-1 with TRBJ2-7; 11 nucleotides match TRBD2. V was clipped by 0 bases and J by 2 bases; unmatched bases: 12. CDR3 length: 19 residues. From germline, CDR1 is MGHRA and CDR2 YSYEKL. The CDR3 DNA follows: TGCGCCAGCAGCCAAGATATTACGCTAGCGGGAGGCCCTGCCTACGAGCAGTACTTC. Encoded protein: CASSQDITLAGGPAYEQYF.

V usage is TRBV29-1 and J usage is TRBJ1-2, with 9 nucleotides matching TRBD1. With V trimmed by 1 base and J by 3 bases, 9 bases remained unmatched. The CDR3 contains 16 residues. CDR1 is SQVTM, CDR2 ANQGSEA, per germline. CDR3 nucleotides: TGCAGCGTTGAAGGGACAGGGGAAAAACTCGACTATGGCTACACCTTC. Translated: CSVEGTGEKLDYGYTF.

The CDR3 protein is CASSQTREVGEKLFF. CDR3 coding DNA: TGTGCCAGCTCACAAACCCGAGAGGTCGGGGAAAAACTGTTTTTT. This chain uses TRBV18 with TRBJ1-4, with D uncertain. With 4 bases removed from V and 8 bases from J, the gap between germline ends came to 17 bases. Looked up from germline, CDR1 is KGHSH and CDR2 is LQKENI. The CDR3 sequence is 15 residues long.

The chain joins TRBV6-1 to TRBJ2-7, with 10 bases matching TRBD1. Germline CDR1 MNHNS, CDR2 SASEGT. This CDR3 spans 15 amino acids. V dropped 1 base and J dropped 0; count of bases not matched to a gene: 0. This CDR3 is CASSEGTGGSYEQYF. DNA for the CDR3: TGTGCCAGCAGTGAAGGGACAGGGGGCTCCTACGAGCAGTACTTC.

The CDR3 region is CASSLAGALYNEQFF. CDR3 coding DNA: TGTGCCAGCAGTCTAGCGGGGGCCCTCTACAATGAGCAGTTCTTC. The chain carries TRBV9 and TRBJ2-1, with 10 bases lining up with TRBD2. The trim removed 5 bases at V and 3 bases at J, leaving 5 bases unmatched. Germline CDR1 and CDR2: SGDLS and YYNGEE. This CDR3 has 15 residues. Filled out from reference TRBV9 and TRBJ2-1, the complete variable domain reads DSGVTQTPKHLITATGQRVTLRCSPRSGDLSVYWYQQSLDQGLQFLIQYYNGEERAKGNILERFSAQQFPDLHSELNLSSLELGDSALYFCASSLAGALYNEQFFGPGTRLTVL.

CDR3 amino acids: CAWSGGQPNTGELFF. The CDR3 coding sequence is TGTGCCTGGAGTGGGGGACAGCCGAACACCGGGGAGCTGTTTTTT. The rearrangement links TRBV30 to TRBJ2-2; 7 bases are shared with TRBD1. The CDR3 is made up of 15 amino acids. V was pared by 1 base and J by 0 bases, with 2 bases of the junction left unmatched. Looked up from germline, CDR1 is GTSNPN and CDR2 is SVGIG (reference sequence).

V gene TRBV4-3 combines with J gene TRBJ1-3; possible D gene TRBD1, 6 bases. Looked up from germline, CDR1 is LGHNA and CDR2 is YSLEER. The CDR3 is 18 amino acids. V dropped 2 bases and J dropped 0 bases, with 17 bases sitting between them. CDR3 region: CASSQFYRASISGNTIYF. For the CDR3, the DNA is TGCGCCAGCAGCCAATTTTACAGGGCCTCAATCTCTGGAAACACCATATATTTT.

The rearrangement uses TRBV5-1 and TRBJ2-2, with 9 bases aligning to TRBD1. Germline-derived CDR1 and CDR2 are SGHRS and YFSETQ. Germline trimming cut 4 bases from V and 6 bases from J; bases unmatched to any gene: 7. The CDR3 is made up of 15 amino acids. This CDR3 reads CASSTDRGRAGELFF. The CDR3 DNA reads TGCGCCAGCAGCACAGACAGGGGGAGGGCCGGGGAGCTGTTTTTT.

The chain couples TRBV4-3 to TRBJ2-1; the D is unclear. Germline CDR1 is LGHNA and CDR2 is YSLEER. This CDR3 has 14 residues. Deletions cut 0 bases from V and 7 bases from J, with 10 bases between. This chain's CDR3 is CASSQDESPNEQFF. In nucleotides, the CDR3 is TGCGCCAGCAGCCAAGATGAGTCCCCGAATGAGCAGTTCTTC.

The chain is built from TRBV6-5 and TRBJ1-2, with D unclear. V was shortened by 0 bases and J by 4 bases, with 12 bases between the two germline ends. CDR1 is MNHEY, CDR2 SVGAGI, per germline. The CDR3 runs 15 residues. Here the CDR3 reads CASSYSILRGYGYTF. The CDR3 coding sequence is TGTGCCAGCAGTTACTCGATCCTCCGAGGCTATGGCTACACCTTC.

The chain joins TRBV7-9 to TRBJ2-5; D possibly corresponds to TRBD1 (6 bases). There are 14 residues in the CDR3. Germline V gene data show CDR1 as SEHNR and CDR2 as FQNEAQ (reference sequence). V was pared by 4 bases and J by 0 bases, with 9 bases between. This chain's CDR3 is CASSSGQYQETQYF. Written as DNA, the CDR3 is TGTGCCAGCAGCTCCGGACAGTACCAAGAGACCCAGTACTTC.

The CDR3: CATSRDLLSPYEQYF. In nucleotides, the CDR3 is TGTGCCACCAGCAGAGATCTGCTCAGTCCCTACGAGCAGTACTTC. The chain employs TRBV15 and TRBJ2-7; D remains unclear. Trimming cost V 0 bases and J 2 bases, with 11 bases left between them. Germline loops: CDR1 LNHNV, CDR2 YYDKDF (reference sequence). This CDR3 has 15 residues.

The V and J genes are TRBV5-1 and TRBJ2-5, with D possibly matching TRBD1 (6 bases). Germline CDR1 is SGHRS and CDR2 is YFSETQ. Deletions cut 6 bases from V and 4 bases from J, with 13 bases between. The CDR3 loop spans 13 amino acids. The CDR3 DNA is TGCGCCAGCACAACAGGGACCGGAGAGACCCAGTACTTC. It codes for CASTTGTGETQYF.

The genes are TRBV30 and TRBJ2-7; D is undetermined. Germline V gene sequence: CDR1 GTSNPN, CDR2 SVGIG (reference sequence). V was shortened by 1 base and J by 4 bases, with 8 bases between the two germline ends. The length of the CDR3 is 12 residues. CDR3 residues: CAWSATAYEQYF. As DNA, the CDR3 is TGTGCCTGGAGTGCCACAGCATACGAGCAGTACTTC.

CDR3 in amino acids: CASSQDFGQGAREQYF. Here the CDR3 DNA reads TGTGCCAGCAGCCAAGATTTCGGACAGGGGGCGCGGGAGCAGTACTTC. The chain employs TRBV4-2 and TRBJ2-7; TRBD1 matches at 11 bases. V was clipped by 0 bases and J by 7 bases; unmatched bases: 8. This CDR3 comprises 16 residues. The germline gives CDR1 LGHNA, CDR2 YNFKEQ.

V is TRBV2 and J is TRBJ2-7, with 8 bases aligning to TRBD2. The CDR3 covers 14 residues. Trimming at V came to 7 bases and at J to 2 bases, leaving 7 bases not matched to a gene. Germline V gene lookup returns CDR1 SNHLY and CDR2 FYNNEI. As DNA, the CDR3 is TGTGCCAGCACCGTTGAGCGGGGGCCCTACGAGCAGTACTTC. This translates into CASTVERGPYEQYF. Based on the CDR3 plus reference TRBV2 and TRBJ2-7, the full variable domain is EPEVTQTPSHQVTQMGQEVILRCVPISNHLYFYWYRQILGQKVEFLVSFYNNEISEKSEIFDDQFSVERPDGSNFTLKIRSTKLEDSAMYFCASTVERGPYEQYFGPGTRLTVT.

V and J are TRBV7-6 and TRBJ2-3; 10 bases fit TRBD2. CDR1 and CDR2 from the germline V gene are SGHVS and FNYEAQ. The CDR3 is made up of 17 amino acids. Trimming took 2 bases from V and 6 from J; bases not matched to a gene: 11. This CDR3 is CASSLTARAGGADTQYF. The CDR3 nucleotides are TGTGCCAGCAGCTTAACTGCCCGAGCGGGAGGGGCTGATACGCAGTATTTT.

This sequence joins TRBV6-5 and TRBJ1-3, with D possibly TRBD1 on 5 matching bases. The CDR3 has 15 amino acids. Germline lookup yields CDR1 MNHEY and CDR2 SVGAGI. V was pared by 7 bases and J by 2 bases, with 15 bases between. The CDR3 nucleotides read TGTGCCAGCACCGCTCAGGGAAGAACTGGAAACACCATATATTTT. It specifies CASTAQGRTGNTIYF.

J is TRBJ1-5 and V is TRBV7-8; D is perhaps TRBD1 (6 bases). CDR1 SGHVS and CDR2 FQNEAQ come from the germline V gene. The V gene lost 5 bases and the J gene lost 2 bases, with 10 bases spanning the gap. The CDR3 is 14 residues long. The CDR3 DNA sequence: TGTGCCAGCAGCCTCAACAGGGGCAATCAGCCCCAGCATTTT. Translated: CASSLNRGNQPQHF.

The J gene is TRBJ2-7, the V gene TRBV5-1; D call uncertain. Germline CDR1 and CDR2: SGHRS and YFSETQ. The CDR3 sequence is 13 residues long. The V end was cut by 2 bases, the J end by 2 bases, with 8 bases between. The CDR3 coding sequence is TGCGCCAGCAGCTTAGATGACACCTACGAGCAGTACTTC. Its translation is CASSLDDTYEQYF.

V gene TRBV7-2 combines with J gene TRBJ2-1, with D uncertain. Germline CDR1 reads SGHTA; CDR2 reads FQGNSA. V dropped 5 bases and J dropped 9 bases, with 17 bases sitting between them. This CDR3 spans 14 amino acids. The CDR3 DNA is TGTGCCAGCAGCCAGACCCCTGGGCAGAGTGAGCAGTTCTTC. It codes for CASSQTPGQSEQFF.

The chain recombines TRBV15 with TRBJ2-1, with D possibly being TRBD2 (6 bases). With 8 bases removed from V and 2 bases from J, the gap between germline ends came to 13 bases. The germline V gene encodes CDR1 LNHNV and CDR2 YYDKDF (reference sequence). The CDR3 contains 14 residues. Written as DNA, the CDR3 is TGTGCCACCCGGGACTGGAGGACCTACAATGAGCAGTTCTTC. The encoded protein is CATRDWRTYNEQFF.

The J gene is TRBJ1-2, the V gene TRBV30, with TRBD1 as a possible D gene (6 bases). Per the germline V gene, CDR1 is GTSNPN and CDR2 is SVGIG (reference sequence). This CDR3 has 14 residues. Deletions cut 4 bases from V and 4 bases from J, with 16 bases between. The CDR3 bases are TGTGCCTGGACTGCGGGGGGCGAGGTCTATGGCTACACCTTC. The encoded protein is CAWTAGGEVYGYTF.

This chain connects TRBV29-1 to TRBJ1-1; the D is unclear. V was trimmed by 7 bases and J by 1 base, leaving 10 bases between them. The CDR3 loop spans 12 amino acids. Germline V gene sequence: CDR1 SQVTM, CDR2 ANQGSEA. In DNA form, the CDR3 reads TGCAGCGGGGAGACAACGAACACTGAAGCTTTCTTT. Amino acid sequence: CSGETTNTEAFF.

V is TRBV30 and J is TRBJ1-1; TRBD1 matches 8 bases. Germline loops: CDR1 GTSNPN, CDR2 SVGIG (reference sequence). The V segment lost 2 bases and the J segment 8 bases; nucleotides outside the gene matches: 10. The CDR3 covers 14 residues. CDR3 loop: CAWSIMDRVEEAFF. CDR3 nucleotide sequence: TGTGCCTGGAGTATTATGGACAGGGTAGAAGAAGCTTTCTTT.

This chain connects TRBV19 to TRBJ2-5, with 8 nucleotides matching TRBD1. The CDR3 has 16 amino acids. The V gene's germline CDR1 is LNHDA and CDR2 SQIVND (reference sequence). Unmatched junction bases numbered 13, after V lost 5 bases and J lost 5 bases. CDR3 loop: CASSRQGARTGETQYF. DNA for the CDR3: TGTGCCAGTAGTCGCCAGGGGGCGCGGACGGGGGAGACCCAGTACTTC.

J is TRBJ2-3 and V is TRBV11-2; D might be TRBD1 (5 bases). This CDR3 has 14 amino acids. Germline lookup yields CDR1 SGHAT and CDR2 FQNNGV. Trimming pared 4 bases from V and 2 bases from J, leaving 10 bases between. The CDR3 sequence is CASSSFRDTDTQYF. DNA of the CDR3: TGTGCCAGCAGCTCATTCAGGGACACAGATACGCAGTATTTT. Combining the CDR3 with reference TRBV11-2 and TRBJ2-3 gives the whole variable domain EAGVAQSPRYKIIEKRQSVAFWCNPISGHATLYWYQQILGQGPKLLIQFQNNGVVDDSQLPKDRFSAERLKGVDSTLKIQPAKLEDSAVYLCASSSFRDTDTQYFGPGTRLTVL.

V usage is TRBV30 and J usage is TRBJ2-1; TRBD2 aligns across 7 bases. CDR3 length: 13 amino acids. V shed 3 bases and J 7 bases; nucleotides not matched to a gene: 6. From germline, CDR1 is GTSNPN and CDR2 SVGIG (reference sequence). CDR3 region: CAWSGLGGNEQFF. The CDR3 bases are TGTGCCTGGAGCGGATTGGGGGGGAATGAGCAGTTCTTC.

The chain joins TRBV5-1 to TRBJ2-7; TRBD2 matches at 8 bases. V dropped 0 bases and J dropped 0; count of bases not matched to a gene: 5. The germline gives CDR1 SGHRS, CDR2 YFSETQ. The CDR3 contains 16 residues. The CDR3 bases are TGCGCCAGCAGCTTGGGCAGCGGGAGCCTCTCCTACGAGCAGTACTTC. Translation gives CASSLGSGSLSYEQYF. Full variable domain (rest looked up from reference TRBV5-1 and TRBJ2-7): KAGVTQTPRYLIKTRGQQVTLSCSPISGHRSVSWYQQTPGQGLQFLFEYFSETQRNKGNFPGRFSGRQFSNSRSEMNVSTLELGDSALYLCASSLGSGSLSYEQYFGPGTRLTVT.

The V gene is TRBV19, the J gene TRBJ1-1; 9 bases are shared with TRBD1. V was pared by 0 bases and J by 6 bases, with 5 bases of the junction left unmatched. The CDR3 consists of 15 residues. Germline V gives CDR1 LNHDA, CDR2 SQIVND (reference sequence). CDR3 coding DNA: TGTGCCAGTAGTATAGATCTTAGGGACAGGGCTGAAGCTTTCTTT. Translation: CASSIDLRDRAEAFF.

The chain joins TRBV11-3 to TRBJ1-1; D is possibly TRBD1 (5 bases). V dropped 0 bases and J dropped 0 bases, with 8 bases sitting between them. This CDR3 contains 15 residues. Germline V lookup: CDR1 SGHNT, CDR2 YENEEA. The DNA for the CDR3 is TGTGCCAGCAGCTTAGAGGGGCGTATGAACACTGAAGCTTTCTTT. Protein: CASSLEGRMNTEAFF.